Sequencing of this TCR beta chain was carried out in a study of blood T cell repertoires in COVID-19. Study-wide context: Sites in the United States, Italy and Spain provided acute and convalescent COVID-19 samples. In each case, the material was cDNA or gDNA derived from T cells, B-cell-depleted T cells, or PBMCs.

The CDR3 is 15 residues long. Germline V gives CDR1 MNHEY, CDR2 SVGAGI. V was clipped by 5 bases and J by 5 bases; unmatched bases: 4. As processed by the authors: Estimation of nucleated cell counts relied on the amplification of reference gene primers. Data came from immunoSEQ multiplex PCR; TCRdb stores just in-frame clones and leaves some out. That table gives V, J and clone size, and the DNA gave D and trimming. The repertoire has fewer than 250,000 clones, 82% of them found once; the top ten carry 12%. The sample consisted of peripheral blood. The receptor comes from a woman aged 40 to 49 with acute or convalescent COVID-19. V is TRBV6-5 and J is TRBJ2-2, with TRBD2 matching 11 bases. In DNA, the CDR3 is TGTGCCAGCAGTAGACTAGCGGGATCGACCGGGGAGCTGTTTTTT. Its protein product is CASSRLAGSTGELFF.